Below, one T cell receptor (beta chain) is given with its context. Its antigen is still unknown. At the time of sampling, donors were nominally healthy, though unrecorded immune exposures were likely. The sample belongs to a study of cytomegalovirus exposure and HLA in healthy donors. Study-wide results and caveats: Association of about 17,000 TCR beta sequences with HLA alleles was found at 0.05 false discovery rate in a later analysis.

Germline CDR1 LNHDA, CDR2 SQIVND (reference sequence). Trimming removed 11 bases at V and 1 base at J, with 14 bases between. The CDR3 extends over 14 amino acids. Researchers ran the PCR with 60 Vbeta and 13 Jbeta primers. Only in-frame clones appear in the TCRdb table, and some are missing; sequencing was by immunoSEQ multiplex PCR. The sample table sets out 60,000 to 85,000 clones. This TCR was recovered from a man aged 45 to 65 in good health and CMV-seropositive. This chain links TRBV19 with TRBJ1-4; a possible D gene is TRBD1 (5 bases). The specimen sequenced was PBMCs. As DNA, the CDR3 is TGTGCCTCAAGACTCAGGGAAACTAATGAAAAACTGTTTTTT. It translates to CASRLRETNEKLFF.